Below, 27 T cell receptor beta chains from the same sample are listed, as sequenced in a study of T-cell reconstitution after alpha-beta-depleted transplantation in children. Unique molecular identifiers were incorporated during preparation of the TCRbeta library. Each CDR3 protein is one row after TCRdb ran MiXCR on the PCR reads. The sample includes about 980,000 distinct CDR3 sequences, about 29% of them seen just once. Here the sequenced sample was PBMCs, mostly from graft donor cells, taken 360 days after TCRalphabeta/CD19-depleted stem cell transplant. Receptors were obtained from a boy under three years old who had a stem cell transplant for SCID, so the T cells may come from the graft donor.

V usage is TRBV12-3 or TRBV12-4 and J usage is TRBJ2-7; 7 bases match TRBD1. The V segment lost 7 bases and the J segment 5 bases; nucleotides outside the gene matches: 17. The CDR3 length is 16 residues. CDR3 nucleotide sequence: TGTGCCAGCAATGGGCGAGGACGGCAGGGGGTCCACGAGCAGTACTTC. Translating gives CASNGRGRQGVHEQYF.

J is TRBJ2-3 and V is TRBV5-6; 8 positions match TRBD2. The length of the CDR3 is 13 residues. CDR1 is SGHDT, CDR2 YYEEEE, per germline. Trimming took 4 bases from V and 4 from J; bases not matched to a gene: 2. The CDR3 protein is CASSVGLADTQYF. CDR3 coding DNA: TGTGCCAGCAGCGTGGGACTAGCAGATACGCAGTATTTT.

This clonotype has only a few counts. V is TRBV12-3 or TRBV12-4 and J is TRBJ1-1; D is uncertain. CDR3 length: 14 residues. Trimming shortened V by 7 bases and J by 1 base, and 13 bases separated the two germline ends. This CDR3 is CASTPDRRNTEAFF. The CDR3 DNA reads as TGTGCCAGCACCCCCGACCGACGGAACACTGAAGCTTTCTTT.

This clonotype turned up a few times. This chain links TRBV7-8 with TRBJ1-3; TRBD1 might be the D (5 bases). CDR1 is SGHVS, CDR2 FQNEAQ, per germline. This CDR3 region has 17 residues. V lost 1 base and J 0 bases, leaving 13 bases between the germline ends. CDR3 in amino acids: CASSLEGRESSGNTIYF. In nucleotides, the CDR3 is TGTGCCAGCAGCTTAGAGGGCAGGGAGAGCTCTGGAAACACCATATATTTT.

This clonotype was recorded a few times. This chain connects TRBV10-3 to TRBJ2-1; D gene unclear. Germline assignment: CDR1 ENHRY and CDR2 SYGVKD. CDR3 length: 11 amino acids. V dropped 11 bases and J dropped 5 bases, with 10 bases sitting between them. The DNA of the CDR3 is TGTGCCGCGGCGGCAAACAATGAGCAGTTCTTC. Translated: CAAAANNEQFF.

The rearrangement joins TRBV18 to TRBJ2-1; 12 bases are shared with TRBD2. The V segment lost 3 bases and the J segment 4 bases; nucleotides outside the gene matches: 4. The CDR3 contains 16 residues. Germline V gene lookup returns CDR1 KGHSH and CDR2 LQKENI. The CDR3 DNA follows: TGTGCCAGCTCACCCAAAGGGACTAGCGGGTACAATGAGCAGTTCTTC. The encoded protein is CASSPKGTSGYNEQFF.

This clonotype was found a few times. This rearrangement joins TRBV6-2 or TRBV6-3 to TRBJ2-7, with TRBD1 matching 7 bases. The V and J ends lost 8 bases and 0 bases, in that order; junction bases with no gene match: 4. This CDR3 region has 13 residues. Germline V gives CDR1 MNHEY, CDR2 SVGEGT. CDR3 DNA: TGTGCCAGCGGTGACAGGGTCTCCTACGAGCAGTACTTC. This codes for CASGDRVSYEQYF.

The CDR3 coding sequence is TGCGCCAGCAGCCAAGGTCGCGCAGGACAGGAGAATTCACCCCTCCACTTT. Its translation: CASSQGRAGQENSPLHF. The chain recombines TRBV4-1 with TRBJ1-6, with 7 bases identical to TRBD1. Germline trimming cut 1 base from V and 7 bases from J; bases unmatched to any gene: 10. CDR3 size: 17 residues. Germline V gene data show CDR1 as MGHRA and CDR2 as YSYEKL.

The rearrangement links TRBV3-1 to TRBJ2-2; 9 bases agree with TRBD2. Germline loops: CDR1 LGHDT, CDR2 YNNKEL (reference sequence). There are 17 residues in the CDR3. Losses at the gene ends were 0 bases for V and 6 bases for J; bases not matched to a gene: 8. CDR3 coding DNA: TGTGCCAGCAGCCAAGATGCGAGGACTAGCGTTTCCGGGGAGCTGTTTTTT. Translated: CASSQDARTSVSGELFF.

The chain is built from TRBV7-9 and TRBJ2-1; 8 bases match TRBD2. The CDR3 loop spans 17 amino acids. J lost 12 bases, V lost 6 bases, and 22 bases had no gene match. The germline gives CDR1 SEHNR, CDR2 FQNEAQ (reference sequence). The CDR3 is CASSSAVRGGPLFGQFF. The CDR3 region has the DNA TGTGCCAGCAGTAGTGCAGTACGGGGGGGCCCTTTATTTGGGCAGTTCTTC.

The V call is TRBV3-1, the J call TRBJ2-7; a possible D gene is TRBD2 (7 bases). The CDR3 totals 17 residues. Trimming pared 0 bases from V and 6 bases from J, leaving 21 bases between. Germline assignment: CDR1 LGHDT and CDR2 YNNKEL (reference sequence). CDR3 nucleotide sequence: TGTGCCAGCAGCCAAGACGGGTATGGCAGGGGCGGGGGCGAGCAGTACTTC. This sequence encodes CASSQDGYGRGGGEQYF.

Comment on this clonotype: An end of the junction does not agree with germline; a read error may underlie this. This rearrangement joins TRBV5-1 to TRBJ1-1, with D possibly matching TRBD1 (6 bases). The CDR3 covers 14 residues. Germline assignment: CDR1 SGHRS and CDR2 YFSETQ. The CDR3 spells CASSLQGWNAEAFF. The CDR3, as DNA: TGCGCCAGCAGTTTACAGGGATGGAACGCTGAAGCTTTCTTT.

The V gene is TRBV20-1, the J gene TRBJ1-1; possibly TRBD1 for D (5 bases). Trimming took 2 bases from V and 0 from J, leaving 10 bases between them. Germline values: CDR1 DFQATT, CDR2 SNEGSKA (reference sequence). The CDR3 length is 14 residues. The CDR3 region is CSARTRQMNTEAFF. The CDR3 nucleotides read TGCAGTGCTAGAACCAGACAGATGAACACTGAAGCTTTCTTT.

The chain joins TRBV6-1 to TRBJ1-6; D uncertain. Trimming cost V 6 bases and J 6 bases, with 15 bases left between them. The CDR3 is 15 residues long. Germline V lookup: CDR1 MNHNS, CDR2 SASEGT. The CDR3 is CASRPVTGGNSPLHF. In nucleotides, the CDR3 is TGTGCCAGCAGACCCGTGACCGGCGGTAATTCACCCCTCCACTTT.

The chain employs TRBV4-3 and TRBJ2-5, with 8 bases aligning to TRBD1. The germline V gene has CDR1 LGHNA and CDR2 YSLEER. This CDR3 is 14 amino acids long. Trimming at V came to 4 bases and at J to 7 bases, leaving 8 bases not matched to a gene. The DNA for the CDR3 is TGCGCCAGCAGCCCCGGACAGGGCGAACCGACCCAGTACTTC. Protein: CASSPGQGEPTQYF.

The chain is built from TRBV7-9 and TRBJ2-7; 10 bases line up with TRBD1. V lost 7 bases to trimming and J lost 3 bases; unmatched junction nucleotides: 12. This CDR3 has 16 residues. Germline CDR1 is SEHNR and CDR2 is FQNEAQ (reference sequence). The CDR3 bases are TGTGCCAGCACCCGATCAGGGACAGGGGTATTCTACGAGCAGTACTTC. Residues: CASTRSGTGVFYEQYF.

The rearrangement links TRBV29-1 to TRBJ2-3; 11 bases are a match to TRBD2. This CDR3 is 15 amino acids long. The V and J ends lost 2 bases and 2 bases, in that order; junction bases with no gene match: 3. CDR1 and CDR2 (germline): SQVTM, ANQGSEA. The CDR3 loop reads CSVETSGGITDTQYF. The DNA of the CDR3 is TGCAGCGTTGAAACTAGCGGGGGAATCACAGATACGCAGTATTTT.

This clonotype was recorded a few times. The chain combines TRBV12-3 or TRBV12-4 with TRBJ2-1; a possible D gene is TRBD2 (6 bases). There are 13 residues in the CDR3. V was pared by 4 bases and J by 8 bases, with 12 bases between. CDR3 loop: CASSSRRGYEQFF. CDR3 sequence (DNA): TGTGCCAGCAGTTCCCGTCGGGGGTATGAGCAGTTCTTC.

This clonotype was recorded a few times. The DNA for the CDR3 is TGTGCCAGCAGTCCCTATGGCGGGGGGGAGACCCAGTACTTC. This sequence encodes CASSPYGGGETQYF. This rearrangement joins TRBV12-3 or TRBV12-4 to TRBJ2-5; 8 bases align to TRBD2. The CDR3 spans 14 residues. V lost 5 bases to trimming and J lost 5 bases; unmatched junction nucleotides: 7.

The chain has TRBV7-9 and TRBJ2-1; 9 bases align to TRBD1. The trim removed 7 bases at V and 9 bases at J, leaving 16 bases unmatched. The CDR3 is 16 residues long. Looked up from germline, CDR1 is SEHNR and CDR2 is FQNEAQ (reference sequence). This CDR3 is CASNLWRGQGWGEQFF. CDR3 DNA sequence: TGTGCCAGCAACCTCTGGCGGGGACAGGGTTGGGGTGAGCAGTTCTTC.

This clonotype was detected only a few times. The V and J genes are TRBV15 and TRBJ2-5, with a weak D call TRBD2 (5 bases). The V end was cut by 0 bases, the J end by 1 base, with 9 bases between. Germline values: CDR1 LNHNV, CDR2 YYDKDF (reference sequence). The CDR3 is 15 amino acids. The CDR3, as DNA: TGTGCCACCAGCAGAGATCTCGGACTCCAAGAGACCCAGTACTTC. It translates to CATSRDLGLQETQYF.

The V and J genes are TRBV25-1 and TRBJ2-4; TRBD1 agrees at 8 bases. The CDR3 loop spans 14 amino acids. Looked up from germline, CDR1 is MGHDK and CDR2 is SYGVNS. J lost 7 bases, V lost 3 bases, and 5 bases had no gene match. CDR3 bases: TGTGCCAGCAGTGAGGCAGGGGGCGTCAACATTCAGTACTTC. Its translation: CASSEAGGVNIQYF.

The chain links TRBV29-1 to TRBJ2-3, with 10 bases that match TRBD1. Germline CDR1 and CDR2: SQVTM and ANQGSEA. CDR3 length equals 14 residues. V trimming: 4 bases; J trimming: 6 bases; junction bases outside the gene matches: 7. CDR3 loop: CSVARDRGQDTQYF. The CDR3 nucleotides read TGCAGCGTTGCTCGGGACAGGGGTCAGGATACGCAGTATTTT.

This chain joins TRBV27 and TRBJ2-7; D gene uncertain. The CDR3 length is 12 residues. Per the germline V gene, CDR1 is MNHEY and CDR2 is SMNVEV (reference sequence). Trimming pared 5 bases from V and 2 bases from J, leaving 7 bases between. The CDR3 protein is CASSQSPYEQYF. The CDR3 nucleotides read TGTGCCAGCAGTCAGAGTCCCTACGAGCAGTACTTC.

This clonotype has a handful of counts. This chain uses TRBV3-1 with TRBJ2-7; the match to TRBD1 covers 7 bases. The V gene end was trimmed by 0 bases and the J gene end by 1 base; junction bases not matched to a gene: 9. The CDR3 covers 17 residues. Germline assignment: CDR1 LGHDT and CDR2 YNNKEL (reference sequence). The CDR3, as DNA: TGTGCCAGCAGCCAAGACATGTGGAGACAGGGATCCTACGAGCAGTACTTC. This gives the protein CASSQDMWRQGSYEQYF.

About this clonotype itself: A junction boundary mismatches the germline segment, possibly from a read error. The CDR3 nucleotides read TGTGACAGCAGCCTCGCCGGCCCTGAAGCTTTCTTT. Translated, it gives CDSSLAGPEAFF. The rearrangement uses TRBV28 and TRBJ1-1; D not certain. There are 12 residues in the CDR3. Germline V gene sequence: CDR1 MDHEN, CDR2 SYDVKM.

J is TRBJ2-2 and V is TRBV6-2 or TRBV6-3; 9 bases are shared with TRBD1. Germline V lookup: CDR1 MNHEY, CDR2 SVGEGT. The CDR3 runs 17 residues. Germline trimming cut 1 base from V and 2 bases from J; bases unmatched to any gene: 5. The CDR3 loop reads CASSYFPGQGNTGELFF. The CDR3 coding sequence is TGTGCCAGCAGTTACTTTCCGGGACAGGGTAACACCGGGGAGCTGTTTTTT.